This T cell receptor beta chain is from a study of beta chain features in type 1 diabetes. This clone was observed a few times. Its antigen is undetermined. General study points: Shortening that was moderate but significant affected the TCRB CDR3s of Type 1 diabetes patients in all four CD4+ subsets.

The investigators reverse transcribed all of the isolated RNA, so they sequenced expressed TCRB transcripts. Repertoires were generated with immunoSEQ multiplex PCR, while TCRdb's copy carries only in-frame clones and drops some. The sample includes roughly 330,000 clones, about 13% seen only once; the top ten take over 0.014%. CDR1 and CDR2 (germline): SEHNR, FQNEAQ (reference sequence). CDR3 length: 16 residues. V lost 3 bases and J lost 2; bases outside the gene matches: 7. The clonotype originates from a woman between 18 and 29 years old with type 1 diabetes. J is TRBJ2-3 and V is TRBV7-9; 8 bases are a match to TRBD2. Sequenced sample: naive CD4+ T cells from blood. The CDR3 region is CASSLISGNPTDTQYF. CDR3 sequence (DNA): TGTGCCAGCAGCTTGATTAGCGGGAACCCCACAGATACGCAGTATTTT. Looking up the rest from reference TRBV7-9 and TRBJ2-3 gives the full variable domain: DTGVSQNPRHKITKRGQNVTFRCDPISEHNRLYWYRQTLGQGPEFLTYFQNEAQLEKSRLLSDRFSAERPKGSFSTLEIQRTEQGDSAMYLCASSLISGNPTDTQYFGPGTRLTVL.